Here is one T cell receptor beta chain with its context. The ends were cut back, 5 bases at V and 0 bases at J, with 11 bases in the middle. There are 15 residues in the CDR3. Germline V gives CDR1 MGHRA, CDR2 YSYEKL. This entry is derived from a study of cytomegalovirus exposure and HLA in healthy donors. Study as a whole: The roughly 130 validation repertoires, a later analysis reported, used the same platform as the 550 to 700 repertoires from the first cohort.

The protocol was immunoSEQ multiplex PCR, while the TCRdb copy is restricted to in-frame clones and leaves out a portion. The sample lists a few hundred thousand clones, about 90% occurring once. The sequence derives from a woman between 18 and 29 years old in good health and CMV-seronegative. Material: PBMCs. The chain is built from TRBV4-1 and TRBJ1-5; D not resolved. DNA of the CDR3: TGCGCCAGCAGCAAAGGAGTCTATAGCAATCAGCCCCAGCATTTT. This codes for CASSKGVYSNQPQHF.